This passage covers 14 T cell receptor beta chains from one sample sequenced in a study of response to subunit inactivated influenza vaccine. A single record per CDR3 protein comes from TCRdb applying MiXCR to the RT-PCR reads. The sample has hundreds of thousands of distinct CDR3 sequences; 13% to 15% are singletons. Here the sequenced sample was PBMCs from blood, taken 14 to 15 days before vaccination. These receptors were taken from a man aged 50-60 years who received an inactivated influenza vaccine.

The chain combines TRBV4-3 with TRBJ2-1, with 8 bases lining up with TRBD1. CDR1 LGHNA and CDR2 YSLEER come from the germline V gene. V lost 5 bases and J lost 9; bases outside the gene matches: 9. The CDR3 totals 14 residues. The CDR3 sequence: CASSLTQGAVEQFF. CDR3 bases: TGCGCCAGCAGCTTAACTCAGGGGGCGGTTGAGCAGTTCTTC.

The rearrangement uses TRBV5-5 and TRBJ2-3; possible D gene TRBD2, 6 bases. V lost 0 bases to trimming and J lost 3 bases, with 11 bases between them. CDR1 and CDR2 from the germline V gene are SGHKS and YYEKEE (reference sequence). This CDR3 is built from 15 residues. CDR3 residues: CASSLAGRKTDTQYF. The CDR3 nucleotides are TGTGCCAGCAGCTTGGCGGGGAGGAAGACAGATACGCAGTATTTT.

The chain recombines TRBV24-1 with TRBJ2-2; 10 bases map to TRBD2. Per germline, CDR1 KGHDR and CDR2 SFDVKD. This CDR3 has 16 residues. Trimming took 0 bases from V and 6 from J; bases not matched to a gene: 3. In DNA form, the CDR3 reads TGTGCCACCAGTGATTTGTCGCTAGCGGGGGCCGGGGAGCTGTTTTTT. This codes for CATSDLSLAGAGELFF.

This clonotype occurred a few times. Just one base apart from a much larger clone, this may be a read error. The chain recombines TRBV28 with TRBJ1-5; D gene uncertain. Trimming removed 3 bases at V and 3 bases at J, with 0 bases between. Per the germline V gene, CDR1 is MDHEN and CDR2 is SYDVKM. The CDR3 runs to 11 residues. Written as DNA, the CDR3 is TGTGCCAGCAGTTTCAATCAGCCCCAGCATTTT. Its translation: CASSFNQPQHF. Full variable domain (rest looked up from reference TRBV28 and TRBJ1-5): DVKVTQSSRYLVKRTGEKVFLECVQDMDHENMFWYRQDPGLGLRLIYFSYDVKMKEKGDIPEGYSVSREKKERFSLILESASTNQTSMYLCASSFNQPQHFGDGTRLSIL.

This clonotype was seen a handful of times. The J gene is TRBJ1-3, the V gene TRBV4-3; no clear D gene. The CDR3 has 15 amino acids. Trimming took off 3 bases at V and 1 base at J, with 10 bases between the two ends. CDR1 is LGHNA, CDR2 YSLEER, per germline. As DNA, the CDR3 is TGCGCCAGCAGCCAGGGAAGAACTTCTGGAAACACCATATATTTT. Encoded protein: CASSQGRTSGNTIYF.

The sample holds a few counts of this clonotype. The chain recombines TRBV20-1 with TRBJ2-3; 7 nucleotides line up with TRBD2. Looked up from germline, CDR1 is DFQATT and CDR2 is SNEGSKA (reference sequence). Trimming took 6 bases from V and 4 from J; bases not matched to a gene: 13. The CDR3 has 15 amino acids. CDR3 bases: TGCAGTGCCAAAGGGGAGCGGGACCTGCCAGATACGCAGTATTTT. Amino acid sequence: CSAKGERDLPDTQYF.

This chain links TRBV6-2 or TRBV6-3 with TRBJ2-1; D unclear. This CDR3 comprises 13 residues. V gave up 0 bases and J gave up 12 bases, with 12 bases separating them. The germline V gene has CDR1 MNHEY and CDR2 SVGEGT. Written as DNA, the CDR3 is TGTGCCAGCAGTTACTCGGTCGCTAGTGCGCAGTTCTTC. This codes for CASSYSVASAQFF.

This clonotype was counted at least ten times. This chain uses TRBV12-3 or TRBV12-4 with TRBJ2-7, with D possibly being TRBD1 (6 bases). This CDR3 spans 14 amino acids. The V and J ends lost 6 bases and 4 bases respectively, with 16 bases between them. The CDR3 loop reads CASSYTGFLYEQYF. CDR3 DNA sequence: TGTGCCAGCAGCTATACAGGGTTCTTGTACGAGCAGTACTTC.

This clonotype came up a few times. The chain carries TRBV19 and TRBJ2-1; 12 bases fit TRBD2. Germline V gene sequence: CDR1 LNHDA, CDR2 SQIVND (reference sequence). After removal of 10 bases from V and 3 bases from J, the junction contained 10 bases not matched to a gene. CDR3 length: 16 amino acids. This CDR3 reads CATRQGLAGNYNEQFF. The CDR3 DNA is TGTGCCACCAGGCAAGGACTAGCGGGAAACTACAATGAGCAGTTCTTC.

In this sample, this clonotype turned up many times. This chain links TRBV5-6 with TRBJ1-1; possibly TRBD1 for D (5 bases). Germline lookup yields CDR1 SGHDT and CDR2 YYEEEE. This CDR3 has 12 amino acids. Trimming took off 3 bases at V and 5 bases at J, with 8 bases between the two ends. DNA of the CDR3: TGTGCCAGCAGCTGGGGGGGTACTGAAGCTTTCTTT. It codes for CASSWGGTEAFF.

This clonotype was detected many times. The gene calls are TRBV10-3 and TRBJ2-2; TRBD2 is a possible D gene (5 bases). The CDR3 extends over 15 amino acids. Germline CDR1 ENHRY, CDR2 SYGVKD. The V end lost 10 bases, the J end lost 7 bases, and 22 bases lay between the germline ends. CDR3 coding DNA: TGTGCCAACTCCCAACAACTAGGACCCTTCGGGGAGCTGTTTTTT. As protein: CANSQQLGPFGELFF.

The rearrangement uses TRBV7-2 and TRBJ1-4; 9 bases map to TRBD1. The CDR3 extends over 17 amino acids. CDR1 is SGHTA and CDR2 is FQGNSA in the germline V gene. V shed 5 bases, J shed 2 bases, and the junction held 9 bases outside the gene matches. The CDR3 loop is CASSRRDRADTNEKLFF. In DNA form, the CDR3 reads TGTGCCAGCAGCCGTAGGGACAGGGCGGATACTAATGAAAAACTGTTTTTT.

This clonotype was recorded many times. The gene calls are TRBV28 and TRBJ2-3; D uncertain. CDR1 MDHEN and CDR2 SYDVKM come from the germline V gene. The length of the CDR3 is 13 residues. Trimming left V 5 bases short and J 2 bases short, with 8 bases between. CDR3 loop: CASSGQITDTQYF. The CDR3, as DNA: TGTGCCAGCAGTGGGCAGATCACAGATACGCAGTATTTT. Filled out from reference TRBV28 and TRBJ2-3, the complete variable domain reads DVKVTQSSRYLVKRTGEKVFLECVQDMDHENMFWYRQDPGLGLRLIYFSYDVKMKEKGDIPEGYSVSREKKERFSLILESASTNQTSMYLCASSGQITDTQYFGPGTRLTVL.

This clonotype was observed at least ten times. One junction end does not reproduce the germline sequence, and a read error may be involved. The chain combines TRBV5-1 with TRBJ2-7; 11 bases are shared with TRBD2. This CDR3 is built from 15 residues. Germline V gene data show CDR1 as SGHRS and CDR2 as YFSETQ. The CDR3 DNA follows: TGTGCCAGCAGCTTAGTCGGGACTAGCGGCTACGAGCAGTACTTC. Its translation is CASSLVGTSGYEQYF.